This TCR beta chain was captured in a study of regulatory T cells in long-lasting Graves disease. Sample time point: newly diagnosed GD, antithyroid drugs for less than 3 months. The authors made the TCR library using RNA they extracted from PBMCs. This clonotype was picked up a small number of times. Its specificity is unknown. Both iRepertoire HTBI primers and Arm-PCR of CDR3 regions were used to build the TCR beta libraries. TCRdb analysed the multiplex PCR reads with MiXCR anew, one entry per CDR3 protein. The repertoire holds hundreds of thousands of distinct CDR3 sequences, around 17% seen once, with roughly 18% in the top ten. The study's findings and limits: With approximately 2,800 shared public clonotypes, persistent patients exceeded new patients, who shared 950 to 1,000.

Trimming removed 7 bases at V and 3 bases at J, with 18 bases between. The germline V gene has CDR1 DFQATT and CDR2 SNEGSKA (reference sequence). The CDR3 totals 14 residues. The same data also went into a second study, on T cells in Graves' hyperthyroidism and ophthalmopathy. From that paper: The patients, who ranged from 18 to 65 in age, presented with newly diagnosed hyperthyroidism lasting under 2 months. Initially, a first-round RT-PCR of the TCR CDR3 employed the HTBI primer set.

This TCR was sampled from a woman between 25 and 40 years old with Graves disease. The input for sequencing was peripheral blood mononuclear cells (PBMCs), taken at new diagnosis, from a patient treated with antithyroid drugs. V usage is TRBV20-1 and J usage is TRBJ2-5; D possibly matches TRBD1 or TRBD2 (5 bases each). The CDR3: CSGGPRTTKETQYF. CDR3 DNA sequence: TGCAGTGGAGGGCCCCGGACAACAAAAGAGACCCAGTACTTC.